One and the same sample provided the 7 T cell receptor beta chains below, sequenced in a study of T cell repertoires in cytomegalovirus infection. These receptors lack a known antigen. TCRdb reprocessed the reads with MiXCR, giving one entry per CDR3 protein. This sample yields 650,000 to 900,000 distinct CDR3 sequences, of which 30% to 35% are seen a single time; under 15% belongs to the top ten. The sequencing used cultured CD8+ T cells from PBMCs, collected from culture after CMV antigen stimulation. The receptors shown here come from a human donor in good health (CMV status not recorded). Some clones in this sample may be carry-over from other donors' samples.

The chain employs TRBV28 and TRBJ2-1, with a possible D match to TRBD1 (5 bases). The V and J ends lost 1 base and 1 base respectively, with 14 bases between them. The CDR3 totals 17 residues. The germline V gene encodes CDR1 MDHEN and CDR2 SYDVKM. This CDR3 reads CASSLYGRRVSYNEQFF. DNA for the CDR3: TGTGCCAGCAGTTTATATGGTCGCAGGGTTTCCTACAATGAGCAGTTCTTC. The full variable domain, with the rest looked up from reference TRBV28 and TRBJ2-1, is DVKVTQSSRYLVKRTGEKVFLECVQDMDHENMFWYRQDPGLGLRLIYFSYDVKMKEKGDIPEGYSVSREKKERFSLILESASTNQTSMYLCASSLYGRRVSYNEQFFGPGTRLTVL.

This clonotype was seen a handful of times. The CDR3 DNA reads as TGCGCCAGCAGCTCTGGACAGGGAGGAACCCTAAACGAGCAGTACTTC. Translated, it gives CASSSGQGGTLNEQYF. The gene calls are TRBV5-1 and TRBJ2-7, with TRBD1 identical over 8 bases. The CDR3 has 16 residues. CDR1 is SGHRS and CDR2 is YFSETQ in the germline V gene. The V gene end was trimmed by 3 bases and the J gene end by 5 bases; junction bases not matched to a gene: 13.

This clonotype occurred a few times. The chain links TRBV19 to TRBJ2-3; D gene uncertain. CDR3 length: 17 residues. V was pared by 3 bases and J by 1 base, with 17 bases between. Germline CDR1 is LNHDA and CDR2 is SQIVND (reference sequence). DNA of the CDR3: TGTGCCAGTAGTATCTGGCGACAAACTGGGGGCACAGATACGCAGTATTTT. Translation: CASSIWRQTGGTDTQYF.

V and J are TRBV28 and TRBJ2-1, with TRBD1 as a possible D gene (5 bases). Trimming removed 6 bases from V and 7 bases from J, with 10 bases in between. Germline CDR1 is MDHEN and CDR2 is SYDVKM. The CDR3 spans 12 residues. In DNA, the CDR3 is TGTGCCAGCAGCAAGGGGTATAATGAGCAGTTCTTC. This translates into CASSKGYNEQFF.

This clonotype was seen more than once but under ten times. The rearrangement joins TRBV7-6 to TRBJ2-1, with D possibly being TRBD2 (5 bases). The CDR3 has 13 residues. CDR1 and CDR2 from the germline V gene are SGHVS and FNYEAQ. The V end lost 0 bases, the J end lost 12 bases, and 12 bases lay between the germline ends. The CDR3 region is CASSLAAGPLQFF. The CDR3 coding sequence is TGTGCCAGCAGCTTAGCGGCGGGCCCTTTGCAGTTCTTC. Filled out from reference TRBV7-6 and TRBJ2-1, the complete variable domain reads GAGVSQSPRYKVTKRGQDVALRCDPISGHVSLYWYRQALGQGPEFLTYFNYEAQQDKSGLPNDRFSAERPEGSISTLTIQRTEQRDSAMYRCASSLAAGPLQFFGPGTRLTVL.

J is TRBJ2-3 and V is TRBV12-3 or TRBV12-4; 9 bases are shared with TRBD1. The CDR3 loop spans 14 amino acids. V was clipped by 6 bases and J by 4 bases; unmatched bases: 5. CDR3 DNA: TGTGCCAGCAGCGCTGGACAGGGGTCAGATACGCAGTATTTT. Its translation: CASSAGQGSDTQYF.

In its sample, this clonotype was seen a few times. J is TRBJ1-6 and V is TRBV7-6; D is ambiguous. The germline V gene encodes CDR1 SGHVS and CDR2 FNYEAQ. Trimming stripped 2 bases from V and 10 bases from J, with 6 bases between. The CDR3 covers 12 residues. CDR3 coding DNA: TGTGCCAGCAGCTTATTACGCTCACCCCTCCACTTT. Its protein product is CASSLLRSPLHF.